These 22 T cell receptor beta chains were sequenced from one sample in a study of blood T cell repertoires in COVID-19. Using immunoSEQ multiplex PCR, the repertoire was profiled, and TCRdb retains in-frame clones only, with some absent. This sample yields 200,000 to 250,000 clones, of which more than 85% are seen a single time; 0.75% to 1% belongs to the top ten. The specimen sequenced was peripheral blood. These receptors were collected from a man between 60 and 75 years old with COVID-19, enrolled during active disease.

V is TRBV9 and J is TRBJ2-3; 14 nucleotides align to TRBD2. CDR1 SGDLS and CDR2 YYNGEE come from the germline V gene. There are 17 residues in the CDR3. The J segment lost 1 base and the V segment lost 2 bases, leaving 3 bases of the junction unmatched. In DNA, the CDR3 is TGTGCCAGCAGCGTCGGGACTAGCGGGGGAGGCACAGATACGCAGTATTTT. Translating it yields CASSVGTSGGGTDTQYF.

The rearrangement joins TRBV29-1 to TRBJ2-1; 11 positions agree with TRBD2. Germline V lookup: CDR1 SQVTM, CDR2 ANQGSEA. Germline trimming cut 6 bases from V and 6 bases from J; bases unmatched to any gene: 22. The CDR3 is 19 amino acids. CDR3 amino acids: CSVAPRLAGSEEEGNEQFF. As DNA, the CDR3 is TGCAGCGTAGCTCCCCGACTAGCGGGATCCGAAGAAGAGGGCAATGAGCAGTTCTTC.

A single count supports this clone. The identical CDR3 is also encoded by other nucleotide sequences in the sample. The rearrangement links TRBV27 to TRBJ1-5; TRBD1 is a possible D gene (6 bases). V was trimmed by 6 bases and J by 3 bases, leaving 12 bases between them. Germline CDR1 and CDR2: MNHEY and SMNVEV (reference sequence). The CDR3 loop spans 14 amino acids. The CDR3 region is CASSPGQTNQPQHF. Here the CDR3 DNA reads TGTGCCAGCAGCCCAGGACAGACCAATCAGCCCCAGCATTTT.

The chain recombines TRBV19 with TRBJ1-5; D unclear. The CDR3 has 15 residues. V was pared by 6 bases and J by 0 bases, with 12 bases between. Germline-derived CDR1 and CDR2 are LNHDA and SQIVND (reference sequence). CDR3: CASRTAGNSNQPQHF. CDR3 coding DNA: TGTGCCAGTAGAACAGCAGGTAATAGCAATCAGCCCCAGCATTTT. Full variable domain (outside the CDR3, taken from reference TRBV19 and TRBJ1-5): DGGITQSPKYLFRKEGQNVTLSCEQNLNHDAMYWYRQDPGQGLRLIYYSQIVNDFQKGDIAEGYSVSREKKESFPLTVTSAQKNPTAFYLCASRTAGNSNQPQHFGDGTRLSIL.

CDR3 in DNA: TGTGCCAGCTCACCACGAGGCGGGGGGGGCGACGAGCAGTACTTC. Its translation: CASSPRGGGGDEQYF. V is TRBV18 and J is TRBJ2-7, with 9 bases aligning to TRBD2. The trim removed 1 base at V and 5 bases at J, leaving 6 bases unmatched. Germline V gene data show CDR1 as KGHSH and CDR2 as LQKENI. This CDR3 is built from 15 residues.

About this clone: One end of the junction varies from germline; a read error may be responsible. The chain uses TRBV6-1 and TRBJ1-4; 8 bases are shared with TRBD1. The CDR3 has 16 residues. Germline V lookup: CDR1 MNHNS, CDR2 SASEGT. The CDR3 DNA is TGTGCCAGCAGAGAAGACAGGGGTACAACTAATGAAAAACTGTTTTTT. Its protein product is CASREDRGTTNEKLFF.

J is TRBJ1-6 and V is TRBV3-1 (or the pseudogene TRBV3-2); 7 bases line up with TRBD1. Trimming took 4 bases from V and 7 from J; bases not matched to a gene: 4. The CDR3 is 14 amino acids. Germline CDR1 is LGHDT and CDR2 is YNNKEL (reference sequence). CDR3 region: CASSPPGGNSPLHF. The CDR3 nucleotides read TGTGCCAGCAGCCCCCCAGGGGGGAATTCACCCCTCCACTTT.

The V call is TRBV4-2, the J call TRBJ1-2; no reliable D call. CDR1 is LGHNA, CDR2 YNFKEQ, per germline. V lost 0 bases and J 8 bases, leaving 10 bases between the germline ends. This CDR3 contains 13 residues. The CDR3 bases are TGTGCCAGCAGCCAAGATTCCGGGGTGGGCTACACCTTC. Translating gives CASSQDSGVGYTF.

The J gene is TRBJ1-2, the V gene TRBV5-4; D is perhaps TRBD1 (5 bases). The CDR3 is made up of 15 amino acids. V was cut by 6 bases and J by 8 bases, with 23 bases left in between. Germline values: CDR1 SGHNT, CDR2 YYREEE (reference sequence). This chain's CDR3 is CASNNAGPRGWGYTF. CDR3 coding DNA: TGTGCCAGCAATAATGCGGGACCCCGAGGTTGGGGCTACACCTTC.

This sequence joins TRBV14 and TRBJ1-1; TRBD1 aligns across 8 bases. The V segment lost 5 bases and the J segment 4 bases; nucleotides outside the gene matches: 12. The germline gives CDR1 SGHDN, CDR2 FVKESK. The CDR3 loop spans 16 amino acids. The CDR3 is CASSSRDRTLGTEAFF. As DNA, the CDR3 is TGTGCCAGCAGCAGCCGGGACAGGACCCTCGGCACTGAAGCTTTCTTT.

This chain connects TRBV29-1 to TRBJ1-5; D may be TRBD1 (6 bases). CDR3 length: 18 amino acids. Germline V lookup: CDR1 SQVTM, CDR2 ANQGSEA. CDR3: CILIRGGERFIRNQPQHF. Here the CDR3 DNA reads TGCATCCTAATCAGAGGGGGTGAGAGATTTATACGCAATCAGCCCCAGCATTTT.

This clone came up a few times. The chain carries TRBV25-1 and TRBJ2-7; 7 positions match TRBD1. Germline-derived CDR1 and CDR2 are MGHDK and SYGVNS. This CDR3 has 14 residues. Trimming cost V 7 bases and J 2 bases; bases outside gene matches: 8. This chain's CDR3 is CASIDGQAPYEQYF. The DNA for the CDR3 is TGTGCCAGCATCGACGGACAGGCACCCTACGAGCAGTACTTC.

V usage is TRBV2 and J usage is TRBJ1-5; D not certain. From germline, CDR1 is SNHLY and CDR2 FYNNEI. This CDR3 is built from 14 residues. The V gene lost 7 bases and the J gene lost 2 bases, with 12 bases spanning the gap. CDR3 protein: CASTEREGNQPQHF. CDR3 nucleotide sequence: TGTGCCAGCACCGAGCGGGAGGGCAATCAGCCCCAGCATTTT.

The J gene is TRBJ1-2, the V gene TRBV6-5; 7 nucleotides align to TRBD1. After removal of 6 bases from V and 4 bases from J, the junction contained 5 bases not matched to a gene. Germline assignment: CDR1 MNHEY and CDR2 SVGAGI. The CDR3 runs to 13 residues. The CDR3 DNA reads as TGTGCCAGCAGCCTCCCAGGGGGCTATGGCTACACCTTC. As protein: CASSLPGGYGYTF.

V is TRBV7-9 and J is TRBJ1-4, with D unresolved. Germline V CDR1 and CDR2: SEHNR, FQNEAQ (reference sequence). With 1 base removed from V and 8 bases from J, the gap between germline ends came to 5 bases. CDR3 length: 12 residues. The CDR3 loop is CASSLGREKLFF. The DNA for the CDR3 is TGTGCCAGCAGCTTAGGTCGGGAAAAACTGTTTTTT.

The V call is TRBV11-2, the J call TRBJ2-7, with TRBD2 as a possible D gene (6 bases). The germline V gene encodes CDR1 SGHAT and CDR2 FQNNGV. The V end was cut by 5 bases, the J end by 0 bases, with 17 bases between. This CDR3 region has 16 residues. The CDR3 coding sequence is TGTGCCAGCAGCACCCGCTCCCCGGGACTCTCCTACGAGCAGTACTTC. It codes for CASSTRSPGLSYEQYF.

The V and J genes are TRBV3-1 (or the pseudogene TRBV3-2) and TRBJ1-2, with no clear D. Germline CDR1 is LGHDT and CDR2 is YNNKEL (reference sequence). The CDR3 extends over 17 amino acids. The V end was cut by 0 bases, the J end by 1 base, with 15 bases between. The CDR3 region is CASSQDALSNINYGYTF. The CDR3 DNA follows: TGTGCCAGCAGCCAAGACGCCCTCAGTAACATTAACTATGGCTACACCTTC.

This clone was observed a handful of times. The chain employs TRBV19 and TRBJ1-4, with a weak D call TRBD1 (5 bases). The CDR3 consists of 15 residues. Germline values: CDR1 LNHDA, CDR2 SQIVND (reference sequence). V was pared by 1 base and J by 8 bases, with 14 bases between. The CDR3: CASSIVEGREEKLFF. CDR3 nucleotides: TGTGCCAGTAGTATAGTCGAGGGACGGGAGGAAAAACTGTTTTTT.

The V gene is TRBV18, the J gene TRBJ1-2, with D possibly TRBD1 on 5 matching bases. The CDR3 has 13 residues. Germline V lookup: CDR1 KGHSH, CDR2 LQKENI. Trimming stripped 2 bases from V and 8 bases from J, with 12 bases between. CDR3 nucleotide sequence: TGTGCCAGCTCACCAGGGGCGAGTAGCGGCTACACCTTC. Amino acids: CASSPGASSGYTF.

V gene TRBV7-2 combines with J gene TRBJ2-1; 15 bases align to TRBD2. V gave up 4 bases and J gave up 12 bases; unmatched junction bases: 16. The V gene's germline CDR1 is SGHTA and CDR2 FQGNSA. The CDR3 loop spans 18 amino acids. CDR3: CASSSAGLAGGRHKGQFF. CDR3 DNA sequence: TGTGCCAGCAGCTCCGCGGGACTAGCGGGGGGCCGCCATAAGGGGCAGTTCTTC.

The rearrangement uses TRBV4-1 and TRBJ2-2; D gene ambiguous. Trimming removed 0 bases at V and 7 bases at J, with 15 bases between. CDR1 MGHRA and CDR2 YSYEKL come from the germline V gene. CDR3 length: 16 residues. The CDR3 sequence: CASSQDLGIIGGELFF. CDR3 sequence (DNA): TGCGCCAGCAGCCAAGATCTAGGAATAATAGGCGGGGAGCTGTTTTTT.

The chain links TRBV6-2 or TRBV6-3 to TRBJ2-5; 7 bases map to TRBD1. Germline lookup yields CDR1 MNHEY and CDR2 SVGEGT. J gave up 1 base and V 6 bases, and 11 bases lay outside the gene matches. There are 16 residues in the CDR3. CDR3 sequence reads: CASSLGIAGGQETQYF. DNA of the CDR3: TGTGCCAGCAGCTTGGGGATAGCAGGGGGCCAAGAGACCCAGTACTTC.